Sequencing of this TCR beta chain was carried out in a study of blood T cells in healthy people across ages. This clonotype occurred a few times. The target antigen is unknown. Primed by a sample-barcoded 5' primer and a J-beta primer mix, a second PCR proceeded for about 7 to 12 cycles. TCRdb ran MiXCR on the 5' RACE reads and lists one entry per CDR3 protein. Seen here are roughly 1.9 million distinct CDR3 sequences, roughly 43% observed once, and the top ten hold about 21%. With V trimmed by 2 bases and J by 1 base, 13 bases remained unmatched. The CDR3 has 20 residues. Germline-derived CDR1 and CDR2 are SGHAT and FQNNGV. Caucasian, healthy and from Russia, the donors were aged between about 6 and 100. Study-wide points: While age rose, TCR beta diversity per million T cells dropped in a roughly linear way.

The material sequenced was blood. The genes are TRBV11-2 and TRBJ2-1; TRBD2 matches 11 bases. The receptor was isolated from a human donor in good health. The CDR3 protein is CASSLKVLLAGGSSYNEQFF. CDR3 nucleotide sequence: TGTGCCAGCAGCTTAAAGGTCTTGCTAGCGGGGGGTAGTTCCTACAATGAGCAGTTCTTC.